This TCR beta chain was captured by sequencing in a study of blood T cell repertoires in COVID-19. Study-wide context: From T cells, B-cell-depleted T cells, or PBMCs came the material, which was cDNA or gDNA.

Original data processing: Nucleated cell counts were estimated from reference gene primer amplification. The method was immunoSEQ multiplex PCR; TCRdb's version includes in-frame clones alone and lacks a portion of them. Clonal size and the V and J genes are those of that table, whereas D and trimming came from the DNA. The sample yields some 300,000 clones, 75% to 90% seen once. The ends lost 4 bases at V and 0 bases at J; junction bases unmatched: 20. The CDR3 runs 20 residues. The germline gives CDR1 MGHRA, CDR2 YSYEKL. The chain combines TRBV4-1 with TRBJ1-1, with TRBD1 matching 7 bases. The sequenced sample consisted of peripheral blood. The TCR comes from a young man with active or convalescent COVID-19. The CDR3, as DNA: TGCGCCAGCAGCCGAGACCCTTGGGGACAGCGGGTCGGACTGAACACTGAAGCTTTCTTT. Amino acids: CASSRDPWGQRVGLNTEAFF.